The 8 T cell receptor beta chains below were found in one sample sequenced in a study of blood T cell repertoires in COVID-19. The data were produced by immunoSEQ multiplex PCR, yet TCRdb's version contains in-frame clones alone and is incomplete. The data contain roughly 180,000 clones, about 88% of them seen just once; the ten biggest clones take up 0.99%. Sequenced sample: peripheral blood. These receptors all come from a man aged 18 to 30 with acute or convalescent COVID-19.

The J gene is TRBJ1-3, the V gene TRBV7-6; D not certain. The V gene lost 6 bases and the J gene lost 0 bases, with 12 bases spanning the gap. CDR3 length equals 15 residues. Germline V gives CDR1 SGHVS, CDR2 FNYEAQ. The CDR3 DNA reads TGTGCCAGCAGTTTAAAGGGAGGCTCTGGAAACACCATATATTTT. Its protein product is CASSLKGGSGNTIYF.

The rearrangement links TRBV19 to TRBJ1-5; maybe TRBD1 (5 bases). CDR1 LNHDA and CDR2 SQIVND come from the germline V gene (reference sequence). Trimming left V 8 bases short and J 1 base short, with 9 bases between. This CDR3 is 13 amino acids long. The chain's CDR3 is CASQTASNQPQHF. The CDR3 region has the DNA TGTGCCAGTCAGACAGCCAGCAATCAGCCCCAGCATTTT.

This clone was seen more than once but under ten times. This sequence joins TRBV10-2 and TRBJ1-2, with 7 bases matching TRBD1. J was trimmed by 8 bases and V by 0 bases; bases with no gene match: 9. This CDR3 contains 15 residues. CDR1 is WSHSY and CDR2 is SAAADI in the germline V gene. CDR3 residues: CASSESEGAGGGYTF. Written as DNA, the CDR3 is TGCGCCAGCAGTGAGTCTGAGGGGGCAGGGGGAGGCTACACCTTC.

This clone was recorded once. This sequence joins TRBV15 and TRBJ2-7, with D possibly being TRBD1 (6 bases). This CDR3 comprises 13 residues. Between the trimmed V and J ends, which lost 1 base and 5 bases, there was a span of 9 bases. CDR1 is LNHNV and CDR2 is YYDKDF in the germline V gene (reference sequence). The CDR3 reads CATSRANRDEQYF. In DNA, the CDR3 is TGTGCCACCAGCAGAGCCAACAGGGACGAGCAGTACTTC.

CDR3 bases: TGTGCCAGCAGCCCCTTAGGGGGACTAGCGGAGCAGTTCTTC. This sequence encodes CASSPLGGLAEQFF. The chain links TRBV11-2 to TRBJ2-1, with 10 bases identical to TRBD2. In germline, CDR1 is SGHAT, CDR2 FQNNGV. This CDR3 spans 14 amino acids. Trimming removed 5 bases from V and 10 bases from J; junction bases left unmatched: 8.

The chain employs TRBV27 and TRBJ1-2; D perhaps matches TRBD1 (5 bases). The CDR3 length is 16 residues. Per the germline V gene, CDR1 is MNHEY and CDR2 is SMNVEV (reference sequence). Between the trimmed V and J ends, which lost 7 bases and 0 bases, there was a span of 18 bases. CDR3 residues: CASIFNGTASNYGYTF. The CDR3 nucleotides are TGTGCCAGCATTTTCAACGGGACTGCTTCTAACTATGGCTACACCTTC.

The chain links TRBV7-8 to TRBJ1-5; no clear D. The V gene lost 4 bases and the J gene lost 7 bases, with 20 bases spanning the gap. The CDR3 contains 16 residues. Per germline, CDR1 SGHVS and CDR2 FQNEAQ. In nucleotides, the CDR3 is TGTGCCAGCAGCTCCTCGGACGGGATGCTGGAACAGCCCCAGCATTTT. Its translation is CASSSSDGMLEQPQHF.

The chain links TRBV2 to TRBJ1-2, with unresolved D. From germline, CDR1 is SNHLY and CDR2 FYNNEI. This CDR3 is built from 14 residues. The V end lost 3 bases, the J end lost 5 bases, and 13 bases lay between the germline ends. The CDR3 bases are TGTGCCAGCAGTGAGTACCGGGAATCTTATGGCTACACCTTC. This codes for CASSEYRESYGYTF.